This T cell receptor beta chain was captured by sequencing in a study of T cell responses to AZD1222 COVID-19 vaccine. The table came from immunoSEQ multiplex PCR; TCRdb's copy has only in-frame clones and leaves some out. The sample includes roughly 110,000 clones, about nine tenths of them seen just once. Study-wide results and caveats: Regions left unmutated in variants are reportedly the target of nearly half of spike-specific TCRs.

This clone was recorded once. Antigen unknown. CDR3 size: 13 residues. Germline V CDR1 and CDR2: MNHEY, SVGAGI. V shed 8 bases and J shed 2 bases, with 13 bases lying between them. The sequencing here drew on peripheral blood, taken 28 days after the second AZD1222 dose. V usage is TRBV6-5 and J usage is TRBJ2-7, with D maybe TRBD1 (5 bases). This receptor was identified in an adult who received the AZD1222 COVID-19 vaccine. In DNA, the CDR3 is TGTGCCAGCGTCGAGCAGGGAACCTACGAGCAGTACTTC. Translated: CASVEQGTYEQYF.